The rows below give T cell receptor beta chains drawn from one sample of a study of monozygotic twins with inflammatory bowel disease. TCRdb re-called the 5' RACE reads, yielding one record per CDR3 amino acid sequence without DNA. Its clone listing holds 200,000 to 250,000 distinct CDR3 sequences. The sequenced material came from blood. The receptors here all came from a human donor with ulcerative colitis or Crohn's disease, or a healthy co-twin of an affected twin (not recorded which). Both conserved end residues are part of each CDR3. The order of the fields is CDR3 length, V gene, J gene, CDR3 protein.

>16|TRBV12-3/TRBV12-4|TRBJ1-6
CASSLALPGGGSPLHF
>12|TRBV12-3/TRBV12-4|TRBJ2-1
CASRPSGNEQFF
>16|TRBV6-1|TRBJ1-1
CASSSRRARGNTEAFF
>14|TRBV29-1|TRBJ1-2
CSGGRAGRNYGYTF
>16|TRBV6-5|TRBJ1-3
CASSYSGSAPGNTIYF
>15|TRBV5-1|TRBJ1-3
CASSLGSRSGNTIYF
>15|TRBV20-1|TRBJ1-5
CSANRDRSSNQPQHF
>15|TRBV7-9|TRBJ1-2
CASSLAKGVDYGYTF
>15|TRBV7-3|TRBJ2-3
CASSGQGVFADTQYF
>14|TRBV5-1|TRBJ2-5
CASSTGGYQETQYF
>14|TRBV29-1|TRBJ2-5
CSVDTGTAQETQYF
>13|TRBV11-1|TRBJ2-1
CASSPLAGGEQFF
>16|TRBV5-1|TRBJ2-4
CASSLGPGGRKNIQYF
>11|TRBV20-1|TRBJ2-3
CSVVGTDTQYF
>14|TRBV5-1|TRBJ2-7
CASSLSVSSYEQYF
>17|TRBV11-2|TRBJ2-2
CASSSLLVQGAFGELFF
>13|TRBV7-9|TRBJ2-3
CASSLVPYNTQYF
>15|TRBV5-1|TRBJ2-3
CASSPGQGSSDTQYF
>15|TRBV20-1|TRBJ2-7
CSARTGQGESYEQYF
>18|TRBV5-1|TRBJ1-1
CASSLDYRQLAMNTEAFF
>19|TRBV4-1|TRBJ2-2
CASSLLFTSGDLNTGELFF
>13|TRBV5-1|TRBJ1-1
CASSSQGDGEAFF
>12|TRBV7-8|TRBJ1-1
CASSLERTEAFF
>15|TRBV6-1|TRBJ1-5
CASTPIQGSNQPQHF
>15|TRBV18|TRBJ1-5
CASSPSTGYNQPQHF
>14|TRBV19|TRBJ1-1
CASSIWGTSTEAFF
>16|TRBV2|TRBJ2-1
CASSGKKRGPPNEQFF
>17|TRBV21-1|TRBJ1-3
CASSLRRCRGTGNTIYF
>14|TRBV12-3/TRBV12-4|TRBJ1-5
CASSLKGGNQPQHF
>15|TRBV7-2|TRBJ2-3
CASSKARGGGNTQYF
>12|TRBV12-3/TRBV12-4|TRBJ1-2
CASSRAPYGYTF
>15|TRBV7-8|TRBJ2-7
CASSLSGGAIAEQYF
>16|TRBV5-1|TRBJ2-1
CASSPQVTGRYNEQFF
>15|TRBV7-9|TRBJ2-7
CASSTRLAEAGEQYF
>15|TRBV5-1|TRBJ2-3
CASSPGQGGTDTQYF
>15|TRBV6-5|TRBJ1-6
CASSRSGRENSPLHF
>14|TRBV6-1|TRBJ1-1
CASIPPLSGTEAFF
>17|TRBV5-1|TRBJ2-7
CASSRSTTGGSSYEQYF
>15|TRBV7-2|TRBJ1-1
CASTFSLGLNTEAFF
>16|TRBV5-6|TRBJ2-7
CASSLSTSGGIYEQYF
>13|TRBV10-1|TRBJ1-1
CASSNLRTEKAFF
>18|TRBV18|TRBJ2-7
CASSQLGANSGRSYEQYF
>16|TRBV5-4|TRBJ1-1
CASTLSGTGLNTEAFF
>16|TRBV3-1|TRBJ1-5
CASSRSPTDSNQPQHF
>17|TRBV5-6|TRBJ2-2
CASSGEGLAGLTGELFF
>17|TRBV5-1|TRBJ1-6
CASSLGPQGAKSSPLHF
>16|TRBV12-3/TRBV12-4|TRBJ1-2
CASSLGNLQINYGYTF
>16|TRBV5-1|TRBJ2-3
CASSLAGGASTDTQYF
>13|TRBV2|TRBJ2-1
CASSALLSDEQFF
>18|TRBV5-1|TRBJ2-1
CASSLVLAGGSSYNEQFF
>16|TRBV5-1|TRBJ2-6
CASSLTGYSGANVLTF
>13|TRBV12-3/TRBV12-4|TRBJ2-3
CASLLGGIDTQYF
>12|TRBV11-2|TRBJ2-5
CASSLERETQYF
>16|TRBV5-1|TRBJ1-2
CASSLTKLDWGYGYTF
>13|TRBV5-1|TRBJ2-7
CASSLTDRSEQYF
>14|TRBV5-1|TRBJ1-1
CASSPEDKNTEAFF
>13|TRBV7-9|TRBJ1-2
CASSLYGESGYTF
>14|TRBV27|TRBJ1-5
CASSLVGKNQPQHF
>13|TRBV29-1|TRBJ1-1
CSVARGTNTEAFF
>15|TRBV12-3/TRBV12-4|TRBJ1-5
CASSLGTGVNQPQHF